The clone carrying this T cell receptor beta chain was detected only once. Its antigen is not identified. Germline assignment: CDR1 MNHEY and CDR2 SVGAGI. Trimming took off 2 bases at V and 7 bases at J, with 15 bases between the two ends. This CDR3 is built from 16 residues. Separation from the roughly 670-subject first cohort characterized the roughly 130-subject validation cohort, to which the donors belonged. This specimen comes from a study of cytomegalovirus exposure and HLA in healthy donors. Study conclusions and caveats: With high specificity and sensitivity, the classifier reportedly diagnosed cytomegalovirus status.

This table comes from immunoSEQ multiplex PCR, and its TCRdb copy is limited to in-frame clones, with some not included. The table lists some 250,000 clones, 85% to 90% of them singletons, with 0.35% to 0.4% in the top ten. Sequenced material: PBMCs. The V call is TRBV6-5, the J call TRBJ1-6; D might be TRBD1 (6 bases). The receptor was derived from a woman aged 18-29 years in good health and CMV-seronegative. The CDR3 is CASSYGTPLLNSPLHF. CDR3 nucleotides: TGTGCCAGCAGTTACGGGACACCGCTTTTAAATTCACCCCTCCACTTT.